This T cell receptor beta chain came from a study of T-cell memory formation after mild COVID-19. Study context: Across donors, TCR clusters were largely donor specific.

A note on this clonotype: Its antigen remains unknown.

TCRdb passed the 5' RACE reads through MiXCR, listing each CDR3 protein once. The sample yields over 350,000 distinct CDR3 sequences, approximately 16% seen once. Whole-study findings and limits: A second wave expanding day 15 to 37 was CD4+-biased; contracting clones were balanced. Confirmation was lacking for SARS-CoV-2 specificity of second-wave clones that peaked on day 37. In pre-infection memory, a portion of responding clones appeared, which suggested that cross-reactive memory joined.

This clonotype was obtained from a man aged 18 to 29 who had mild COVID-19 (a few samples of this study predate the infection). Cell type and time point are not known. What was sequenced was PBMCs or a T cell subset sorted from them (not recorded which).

This CDR3 is CASSTLTGRAETQYF. The CDR3 DNA sequence: TGTGCCAGCAGTACCTTGACAGGGAGGGCAGAGACCCAGTACTTC. The chain combines TRBV27 with TRBJ2-5; D is tentatively TRBD1 or TRBD2 (7 bases each). This CDR3 has 15 amino acids. From germline, CDR1 is MNHEY and CDR2 SMNVEV (reference sequence). The germline V and J ends were trimmed by 5 bases and 4 bases, with 17 bases remaining between them.